This TCR beta chain emerged from a study of T-cell reconstitution after alpha-beta-depleted transplantation in children. Preparation of the TCRbeta library was carried out with unique molecular identifiers. MiXCR, applied by TCRdb to the PCR reads, yields one record per CDR3 protein. This table has about 160,000 distinct CDR3 sequences, around 10% appearing once. V dropped 0 bases and J dropped 8 bases, with 11 bases sitting between them. The CDR3 has 14 amino acids. Germline V lookup: CDR1 MDHEN, CDR2 SYDVKM. This clonotype was detected many times. The source material was PBMCs, sampled before TCRalphabeta/CD19-depleted stem cell transplant. The rearrangement joins TRBV28 to TRBJ1-5; D is uncertain. The receptor comes from a boy between 2 and 10 years old with acute myeloid leukemia, due to receive a stem cell transplant. Here the CDR3 reads CASSLWAPTEPQHF. CDR3 bases: TGTGCCAGCAGTTTATGGGCACCCACTGAGCCCCAGCATTTT. Full variable domain (outside the CDR3, taken from reference TRBV28 and TRBJ1-5): DVKVTQSSRYLVKRTGEKVFLECVQDMDHENMFWYRQDPGLGLRLIYFSYDVKMKEKGDIPEGYSVSREKKERFSLILESASTNQTSMYLCASSLWAPTEPQHFGDGTRLSIL.